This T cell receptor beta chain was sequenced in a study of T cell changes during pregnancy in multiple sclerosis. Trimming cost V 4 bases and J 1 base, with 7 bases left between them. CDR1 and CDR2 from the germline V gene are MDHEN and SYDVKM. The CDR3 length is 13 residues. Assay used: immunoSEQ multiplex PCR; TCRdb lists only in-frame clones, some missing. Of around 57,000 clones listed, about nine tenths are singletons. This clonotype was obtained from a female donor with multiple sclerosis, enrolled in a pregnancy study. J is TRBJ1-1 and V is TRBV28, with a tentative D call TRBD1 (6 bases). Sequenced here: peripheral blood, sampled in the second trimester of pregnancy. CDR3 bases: TGTGCCAGCAGTTGGACAGAGAACACTGAAGCTTTCTTT. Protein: CASSWTENTEAFF.